This T cell receptor beta chain is drawn from a study of T cell responses to AZD1222 COVID-19 vaccine. Study-wide context: Samples with a second dose at about 4 or about 12 weeks were pooled together.

Using immunoSEQ multiplex PCR, the repertoire was profiled, and TCRdb retains in-frame clones only, with some absent. The sample has some 120,000 clones; 85% to 90% are singletons. Study results and limitations: Seropositive AZD1222 recipients at baseline numbered only five or six. Clonal diversity was possibly underestimated, and the donors were mostly white British, with more females. With two AZD1222 doses given, Spike-specific TCR breadth and depth both rose.

A note on this clone: Its antigen is not identified.

V lost 5 bases and J lost 0, with 2 bases in between. Germline CDR1 SGHDN, CDR2 FVKESK. The CDR3 is 12 amino acids. The specimen comprised peripheral blood, sampled on day 0 of AZD1222 vaccination. This chain uses TRBV14 with TRBJ1-3, with D unclear. The receptor comes from an adult in good health. The chain's CDR3 is CASSFSGNTIYF. The CDR3 nucleotides are TGTGCCAGCAGCTTCTCTGGAAACACCATATATTTT.